This TCR beta chain was found in a study of blood T cell repertoires in COVID-19. Study at large: Specimens from acute and convalescent COVID-19 originated in the United States, Italy and Spain. Sources were T cells, B-cell-depleted T cells, or PBMCs; the material itself was cDNA or gDNA.

Recruited during active infection, patients (from Seattle) were subsequently followed longitudinally. The assay was immunoSEQ multiplex PCR, and TCRdb's table has in-frame clones only and misses some. In the table there are almost 400,000 clones, about 87% of which are singletons. Per germline, CDR1 SGHRS and CDR2 YFSETQ. This CDR3 has 14 residues. Unmatched junction bases numbered 7, after V lost 5 bases and J lost 6 bases. The rearrangement joins TRBV5-1 to TRBJ2-3; 9 bases align to TRBD2. The sample taken for sequencing was peripheral blood. This receptor was identified in a woman between 55 and 75 years old with COVID-19, enrolled during active disease. The CDR3 here is CASRVPSGVDTQYF. The CDR3 coding sequence is TGCGCCAGCAGGGTCCCTAGCGGGGTGGATACGCAGTATTTT.